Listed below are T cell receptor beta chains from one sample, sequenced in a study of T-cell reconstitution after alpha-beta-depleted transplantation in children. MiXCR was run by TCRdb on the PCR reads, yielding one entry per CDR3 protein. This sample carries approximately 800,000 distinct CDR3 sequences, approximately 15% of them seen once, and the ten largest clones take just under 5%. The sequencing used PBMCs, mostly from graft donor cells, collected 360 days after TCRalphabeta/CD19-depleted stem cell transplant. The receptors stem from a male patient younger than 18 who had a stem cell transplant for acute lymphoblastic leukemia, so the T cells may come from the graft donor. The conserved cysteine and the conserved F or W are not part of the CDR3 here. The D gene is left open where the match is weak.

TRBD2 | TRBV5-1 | ASSIEGLAGVKNEQF
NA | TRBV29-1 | SFRRVSGNTIY
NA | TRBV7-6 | ASSLADSGPYEQY
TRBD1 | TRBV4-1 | ASSQILGQGHYGYT
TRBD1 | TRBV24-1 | ATSRTGLSSISSIWISYEQY
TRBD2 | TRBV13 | ASSFLSREAYEQY
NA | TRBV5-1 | ASSLGRVSDEQY
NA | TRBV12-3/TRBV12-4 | ASTFLGSGANVLT
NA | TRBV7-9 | ASSPPGYRSTDTQY
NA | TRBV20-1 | SARGGRSNQPQH
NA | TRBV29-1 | SVGVLATSTDTQY
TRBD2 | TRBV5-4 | ASSPSGTLGEQY
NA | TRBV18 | ASSPLDGLNQPQH
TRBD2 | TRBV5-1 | ASSSGGLAGASKQY
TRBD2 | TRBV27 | ASSSSPLAGEVGELF
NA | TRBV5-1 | ASSFGGKDQPQH
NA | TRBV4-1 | ASSQEWPGTDTQY
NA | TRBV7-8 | ASSPFNSRAGELF
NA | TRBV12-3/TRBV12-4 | ASSPWNQETQY
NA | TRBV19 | ASSMATSYEQY
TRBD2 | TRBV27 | ASSLSIGREGFYEQY
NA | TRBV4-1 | ASSQVTYKPFVEQF
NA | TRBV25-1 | ASQPGNYGYT
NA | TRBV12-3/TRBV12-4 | ASGDAGQNIQY
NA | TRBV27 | ASSLSPSYNEQF
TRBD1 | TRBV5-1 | ASSFGQGAAKNIQY
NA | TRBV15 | ATSRDREGAGRAGELF
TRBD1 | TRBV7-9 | ASSLEDRVAEYGYT
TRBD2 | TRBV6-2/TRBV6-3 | ASSHPGSGSSYEQY
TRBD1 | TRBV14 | ASSSTTGAGETQY
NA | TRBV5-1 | ASSLTLTGKNEQF
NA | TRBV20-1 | SARDSANTGELF
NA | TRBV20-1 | SAREATGAGAEQY
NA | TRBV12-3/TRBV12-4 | ASSSGQQVYGYT
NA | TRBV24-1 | ATSDAGSGNEQF
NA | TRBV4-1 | ASCPAGQTYEQY
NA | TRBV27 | ASSLDVRGSPLH
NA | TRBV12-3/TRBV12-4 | ASSLSRGWSEKLF
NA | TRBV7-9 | ASSPPGFYEQY
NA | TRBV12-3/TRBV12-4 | ASSLTRSGEQF
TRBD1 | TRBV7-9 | ASSLPGQEHQETQY
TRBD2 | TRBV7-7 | ASSLDGLAGNTGELF
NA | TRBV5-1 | ASFYSGTDTQY
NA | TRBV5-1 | ASSLLTGSNTGELF
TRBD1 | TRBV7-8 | ASSIRRDRAQETQY
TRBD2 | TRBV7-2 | ASSLAPRTSGGTDTQY
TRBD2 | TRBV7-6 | ASSLEEDGTSGINEQF